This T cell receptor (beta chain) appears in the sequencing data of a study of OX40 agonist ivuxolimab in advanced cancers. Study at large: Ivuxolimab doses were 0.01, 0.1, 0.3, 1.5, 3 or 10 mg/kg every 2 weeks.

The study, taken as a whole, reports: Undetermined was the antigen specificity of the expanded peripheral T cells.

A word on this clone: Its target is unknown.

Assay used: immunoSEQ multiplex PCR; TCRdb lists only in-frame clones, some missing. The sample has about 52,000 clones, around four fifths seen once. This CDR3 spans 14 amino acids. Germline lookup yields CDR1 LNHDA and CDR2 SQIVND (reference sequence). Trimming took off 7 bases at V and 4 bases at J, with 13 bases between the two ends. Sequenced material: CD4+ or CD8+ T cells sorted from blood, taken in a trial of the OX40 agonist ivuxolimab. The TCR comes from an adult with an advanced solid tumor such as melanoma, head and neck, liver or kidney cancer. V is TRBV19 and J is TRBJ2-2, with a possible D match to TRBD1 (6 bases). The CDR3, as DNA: TGTGCCAGTATCCCAGGGGTCTCCACCGGGGAGCTGTTTTTT. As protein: CASIPGVSTGELFF. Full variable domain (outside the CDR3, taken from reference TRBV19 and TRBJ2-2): DGGITQSPKYLFRKEGQNVTLSCEQNLNHDAMYWYRQDPGQGLRLIYYSQIVNDFQKGDIAEGYSVSREKKESFPLTVTSAQKNPTAFYLCASIPGVSTGELFFGEGSRLTVL.